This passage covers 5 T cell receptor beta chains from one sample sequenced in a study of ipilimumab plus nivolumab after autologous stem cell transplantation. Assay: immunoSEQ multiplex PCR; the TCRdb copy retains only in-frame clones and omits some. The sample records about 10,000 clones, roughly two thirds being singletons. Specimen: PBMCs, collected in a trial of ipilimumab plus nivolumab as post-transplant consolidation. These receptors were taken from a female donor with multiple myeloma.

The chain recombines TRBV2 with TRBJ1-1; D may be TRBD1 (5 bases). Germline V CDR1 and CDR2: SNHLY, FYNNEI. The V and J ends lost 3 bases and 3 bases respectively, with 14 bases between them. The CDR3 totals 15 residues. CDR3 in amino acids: CASSERDSRDTEAFF. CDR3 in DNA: TGTGCCAGCAGTGAGCGGGACTCGAGAGACACTGAAGCTTTCTTT.

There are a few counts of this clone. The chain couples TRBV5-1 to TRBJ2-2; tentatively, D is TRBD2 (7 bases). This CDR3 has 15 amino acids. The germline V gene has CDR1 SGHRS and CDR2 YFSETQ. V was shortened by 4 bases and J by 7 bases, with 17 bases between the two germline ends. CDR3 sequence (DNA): TGCGCCAGCAGCCCCACACCAGGGGAGGGCGGGGAGCTGTTTTTT. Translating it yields CASSPTPGEGGELFF.

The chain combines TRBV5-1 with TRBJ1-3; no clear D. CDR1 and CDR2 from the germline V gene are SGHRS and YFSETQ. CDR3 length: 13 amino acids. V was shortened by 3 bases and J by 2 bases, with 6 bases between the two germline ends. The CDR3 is CASSWFAGNTIYF. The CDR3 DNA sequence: TGCGCCAGCAGCTGGTTTGCTGGAAACACCATATATTTT.

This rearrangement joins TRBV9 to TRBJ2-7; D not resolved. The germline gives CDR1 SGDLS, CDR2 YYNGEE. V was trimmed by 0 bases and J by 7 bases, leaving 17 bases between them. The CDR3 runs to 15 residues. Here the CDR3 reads CASSVDPNGFGEQYF. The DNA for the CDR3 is TGTGCCAGCAGCGTAGACCCGAACGGTTTCGGGGAGCAGTACTTC.

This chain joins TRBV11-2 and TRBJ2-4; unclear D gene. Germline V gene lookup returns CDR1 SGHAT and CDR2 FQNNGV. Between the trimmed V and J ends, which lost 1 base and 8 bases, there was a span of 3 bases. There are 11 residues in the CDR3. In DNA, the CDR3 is TGTGCCAGCAGCTTAGCGGACATTCAGTACTTC. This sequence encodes CASSLADIQYF.